The 27 T cell receptor beta chains listed next were all sequenced from one sample in a study of cytomegalovirus exposure and HLA in healthy donors. PCR was performed using 60 Vbeta and 13 Jbeta primers. Only in-frame clones appear in the TCRdb table, and some are missing; sequencing was by immunoSEQ multiplex PCR. The data hold approximately 130,000 clones, with 65% to 90% observed a single time. Sequencing used PBMCs. These receptors came from a woman in her thirties or forties in good health and CMV-seronegative.

The V call is TRBV30, the J call TRBJ2-7; D is ambiguous. The CDR3 is 11 residues long. The V end was cut by 0 bases, the J end by 4 bases, with 4 bases between. Germline V lookup: CDR1 GTSNPN, CDR2 SVGIG (reference sequence). This chain's CDR3 is CAWSVQYEQYF. Here the CDR3 DNA reads TGTGCCTGGAGTGTACAGTACGAGCAGTACTTC.

The CDR3 loop reads CASRRTGTGSFYGYTF. The DNA for the CDR3 is TGTGCCAGCAGACGGACCGGGACAGGGTCATTCTATGGCTACACCTTC. V and J are TRBV11-2 and TRBJ1-2; the match to TRBD1 covers 9 bases. Unmatched junction bases numbered 12, after V lost 6 bases and J lost 4 bases. The CDR3 contains 16 residues. Germline loops: CDR1 SGHAT, CDR2 FQNNGV.

This clone is a singleton in its sample. The rearrangement uses TRBV9 and TRBJ1-3; no reliable D call. The V gene lost 0 bases and the J gene lost 4 bases, with 11 bases spanning the gap. Germline V gene sequence: CDR1 SGDLS, CDR2 YYNGEE. This CDR3 has 15 amino acids. The CDR3, as DNA: TGTGCCAGCAGCGTAGACGTCAGGTCGGGAAACACCATATATTTT. This codes for CASSVDVRSGNTIYF.

The rearrangement uses TRBV4-1 and TRBJ1-3; tentative D call: TRBD1 (6 bases). Trimming shortened V by 0 bases and J by 5 bases, and 26 bases separated the two germline ends. The CDR3 sequence is 20 residues long. Per the germline V gene, CDR1 is MGHRA and CDR2 is YSYEKL. The CDR3 loop reads CASSQDYGRGFSTQRNTIYF. The CDR3 nucleotides are TGCGCCAGCAGCCAAGATTACGGCAGGGGTTTTTCTACTCAAAGAAACACCATATATTTT.

The rearrangement uses TRBV18 and TRBJ2-5; 8 bases agree with TRBD1. The closer fit of TRBJ2-7 to the DNA end suggests the J call may be wrong. Germline assignment: CDR1 KGHSH and CDR2 LQKENI. The CDR3 has 14 amino acids. CDR3 bases: TGTGCCAGCTCACCAAACAGGGGGTTCAACGAGCAGTACTTC. Encoded protein: CASSPNRGFNEQYF.

The CDR3 nucleotides are TGCGCCAGCAGCTTGGAGGCTAGCCATGAGCAGTTCTTC. It yields the protein CASSLEASHEQFF. This rearrangement joins TRBV5-1 to TRBJ2-1; D is perhaps TRBD2 (5 bases). Germline CDR1 reads SGHRS; CDR2 reads YFSETQ. The CDR3 loop spans 13 amino acids. The V gene lost 0 bases and the J gene lost 8 bases, with 9 bases spanning the gap.

The chain's CDR3 is CASTHRGWGGGTDTQYF. The DNA of the CDR3 is TGTGCCAGCACCCACCGGGGCTGGGGCGGGGGCACAGATACGCAGTATTTT. The chain has TRBV7-9 and TRBJ2-3; the D gene is possibly TRBD2 (6 bases). This CDR3 spans 17 amino acids. Trimming pared 7 bases from V and 1 base from J, leaving 21 bases between. The germline CDR1 and CDR2 sequences are SEHNR and FQNEAQ (reference sequence).

J is TRBJ2-7 and V is TRBV5-1; 7 bases map to TRBD1. V lost 4 bases and J lost 0; bases outside the gene matches: 13. This CDR3 region has 17 residues. Looked up from germline, CDR1 is SGHRS and CDR2 is YFSETQ. The CDR3, as DNA: TGCGCCAGCAGCCTGACAGGGTTCGGGGCTAGCTCCTACGAGCAGTACTTC. Protein product: CASSLTGFGASSYEQYF.

This clone was seen a handful of times. The chain employs TRBV4-3 and TRBJ1-1; 7 bases are shared with TRBD1. The CDR3 has 17 amino acids. V dropped 0 bases and J dropped 0; count of bases not matched to a gene: 7. Germline CDR1 is LGHNA and CDR2 is YSLEER. The DNA for the CDR3 is TGCGCCAGCAGCCAAGATTCGGCCGGGACAGTGAACACTGAAGCTTTCTTT. Translated, it gives CASSQDSAGTVNTEAFF.

This clone was seen only a few times. The chain couples TRBV20-1 to TRBJ2-7; D not resolved. CDR1 is DFQATT, CDR2 SNEGSKA, per germline (reference sequence). The CDR3 sequence is 11 residues long. As DNA, the CDR3 is TGCAGCGTATCCAGCTCCTACGAGCAGTACTTC. Translation: CSVSSSYEQYF.

The chain recombines TRBV19 with TRBJ1-5; 10 positions match TRBD1. CDR1 and CDR2 from the germline V gene are LNHDA and SQIVND (reference sequence). The length of the CDR3 is 14 residues. V lost 4 bases to trimming and J lost 7 bases; unmatched junction nucleotides: 4. The CDR3 region has the DNA TGTGCCAGTAGTAGGGACAGGGGTAACCAGCCCCAGCATTTT. Its protein is CASSRDRGNQPQHF.

Turning to this clone: One end of the junction varies from germline; a read error may be responsible. The chain employs TRBV7-9 and TRBJ2-5; 10 bases map to TRBD2. Per germline, CDR1 SEHNR and CDR2 FQNEAQ (reference sequence). This CDR3 is 16 amino acids long. The CDR3 DNA reads as TGTTCCAGCAGCTTATGGGGAGCGGGAGGGCAAGAGACCCAGTACTTC. Encoded protein: CSSSLWGAGGQETQYF.

The chain uses TRBV9 and TRBJ1-1; D is undetermined. In germline, CDR1 is SGDLS, CDR2 YYNGEE. V was pared by 0 bases and J by 1 base, with 10 bases between. The CDR3 sequence is 15 residues long. Here the CDR3 reads CASSVDGRRNTEAFF. CDR3 coding DNA: TGTGCCAGCAGCGTAGATGGTCGGAGGAACACTGAAGCTTTCTTT.

The chain joins TRBV5-5 to TRBJ2-5; a possible D gene is TRBD1 (7 bases). Trimming stripped 3 bases from V and 5 bases from J, with 17 bases between. The CDR3 totals 15 residues. Germline CDR1 SGHKS, CDR2 YYEKEE (reference sequence). CDR3 in amino acids: CASSSLRGVAETQYF. The CDR3 DNA reads as TGTGCCAGCAGCTCACTCAGGGGGGTAGCGGAGACCCAGTACTTC.

Notes on this clone: Other DNA sequences of this sample code for an identical CDR3. V gene TRBV19 combines with J gene TRBJ2-2, with 12 bases lining up with TRBD2. There are 14 residues in the CDR3. The germline V gene has CDR1 LNHDA and CDR2 SQIVND (reference sequence). The J segment lost 5 bases and the V segment lost 8 bases, leaving 3 bases of the junction unmatched. CDR3 nucleotides: TGTGCCAGTCGGACTAGCGGGACGACCGGGGAGCTGTTTTTT. It yields the protein CASRTSGTTGELFF.

The chain joins TRBV7-9 to TRBJ2-3; 13 positions agree with TRBD2. The CDR3 has 17 residues. CDR1 is SEHNR, CDR2 FQNEAQ, per germline (reference sequence). V shed 5 bases and J 11 bases; nucleotides not matched to a gene: 16. CDR3 region: CASSGRTSGGHRYEQYF. The CDR3 nucleotides are TGTGCCAGCAGCGGACGGACTAGCGGGGGCCACAGATATGAGCAGTATTTT.

This sequence joins TRBV5-1 and TRBJ2-5; the match to TRBD1 covers 8 bases. The CDR3 covers 16 residues. Germline CDR1 is SGHRS and CDR2 is YFSETQ. The V and J ends lost 1 base and 4 bases, in that order; junction bases with no gene match: 9. CDR3 in amino acids: CASSLMVAGGSETQYF. Written as DNA, the CDR3 is TGCGCCAGCAGCTTGATGGTGGCAGGGGGCTCAGAGACCCAGTACTTC. The full variable domain, with the rest looked up from reference TRBV5-1 and TRBJ2-5, is KAGVTQTPRYLIKTRGQQVTLSCSPISGHRSVSWYQQTPGQGLQFLFEYFSETQRNKGNFPGRFSGRQFSNSRSEMNVSTLELGDSALYLCASSLMVAGGSETQYFGPGTRLLVL.

The V call is TRBV9, the J call TRBJ2-3; D may be TRBD2 (6 bases). The ends were cut back, 0 bases at V and 0 bases at J, with 14 bases in the middle. CDR1 SGDLS and CDR2 YYNGEE come from the germline V gene. The CDR3 totals 17 residues. The CDR3: CASSVGVRRGSTDTQYF. For the CDR3, the DNA is TGTGCCAGCAGCGTAGGGGTTCGGCGGGGAAGCACAGATACGCAGTATTTT.

The sample holds one count of this clone. A junction end diverges from the germline sequence, so it may reflect a read error. This chain connects TRBV7-9 to TRBJ2-1; 9 positions agree with TRBD2. CDR1 SEHNR and CDR2 FQNEAQ come from the germline V gene (reference sequence). The CDR3 is 18 amino acids. The CDR3 here is CSSSTRTSVPASYNEQFF. CDR3 DNA sequence: TGTTCCAGCAGCACCCGGACTAGCGTGCCAGCCTCCTACAATGAGCAGTTCTTC.

The J gene is TRBJ2-3, the V gene TRBV4-1, with 9 bases fitting TRBD2. CDR3 length: 18 amino acids. V gave up 0 bases and J gave up 6 bases; unmatched junction bases: 13. The germline V gene encodes CDR1 MGHRA and CDR2 YSYEKL. The CDR3 here is CASSQDPRLAGYRDTQYF. The CDR3 DNA is TGCGCCAGCAGCCAAGATCCCCGCCTAGCGGGGTACCGGGATACGCAGTATTTT.

Only a few counts were recorded for this clone. One end of the junction varies from germline; a read error may be responsible. The genes are TRBV5-6 and TRBJ1-2; D possibly corresponds to TRBD1 (6 bases). Germline lookup yields CDR1 SGHDT and CDR2 YYEEEE. The CDR3 has 14 amino acids. The DNA for the CDR3 is TGTGCCAGCAGCTTGTGGGGACAAGGTTTGGAGATGGTTTTC. Residues: CASSLWGQGLEMVF.

This clone showed up just once. The gene calls are TRBV18 and TRBJ2-2, with 9 bases aligning to TRBD2. V shed 2 bases, J shed 4 bases, and the junction held 5 bases outside the gene matches. This CDR3 has 16 amino acids. Germline CDR1 reads KGHSH; CDR2 reads LQKENI. Here the CDR3 DNA reads TGTGCCAGCTCACCAGCCAGCGGGAGGACCACCGGGGAGCTGTTTTTT. Its translation: CASSPASGRTTGELFF.

The rearrangement uses TRBV30 and TRBJ2-7, with 9 nucleotides matching TRBD1. The CDR3 has 14 amino acids. Germline V gene lookup returns CDR1 GTSNPN and CDR2 SVGIG (reference sequence). Trimming removed 4 bases from V and 1 base from J; junction bases left unmatched: 5. CDR3 amino acids: CAWNTGTGSYEQYF. The DNA of the CDR3 is TGTGCCTGGAACACCGGGACAGGGTCCTACGAGCAGTACTTC. Drawing the rest from reference TRBV30 and TRBJ2-7, the complete variable domain is SQTIHQWPATLVQPVGSPLSLECTVEGTSNPNLYWYRQAAGRGLQLLFYSVGIGQISSEVPQNLSASRPQDRQFILSSKKLLLSDSGFYLCAWNTGTGSYEQYFGPGTRLTVT.

As for this clone: Within the sample, other DNA sequences also encode this same CDR3. The rearrangement links TRBV10-2 to TRBJ2-7, with TRBD2 matching 11 bases. In germline, CDR1 is WSHSY, CDR2 SAAADI. The CDR3 covers 14 residues. Trimming took 4 bases from V and 1 from J; bases not matched to a gene: 0. The CDR3 spells CASSASGGSYEQYF. CDR3 sequence (DNA): TGCGCCAGCAGTGCTAGCGGGGGGTCCTACGAGCAGTACTTC.

This clone has only one observation. This chain connects TRBV19 to TRBJ2-2, with a weak D call TRBD1 (5 bases). This CDR3 has 17 residues. V was trimmed by 6 bases and J by 4 bases, leaving 21 bases between them. The germline V gene has CDR1 LNHDA and CDR2 SQIVND (reference sequence). This chain's CDR3 is CASRRSLGLGATGELFF. In DNA, the CDR3 is TGTGCCAGTAGGCGGTCCCTCGGATTAGGGGCCACCGGGGAGCTGTTTTTT.

V and J are TRBV15 and TRBJ2-7, with D possibly being TRBD2 (6 bases). Germline V gene data show CDR1 as LNHNV and CDR2 as YYDKDF (reference sequence). CDR3 length equals 14 residues. With 1 base removed from V and 2 bases from J, the gap between germline ends came to 9 bases. CDR3 residues: CATSRGRGPYEQYF. The DNA of the CDR3 is TGTGCCACCAGCAGAGGGAGGGGACCCTACGAGCAGTACTTC.

V usage is TRBV19 and J usage is TRBJ2-2; 11 bases are shared with TRBD1. This CDR3 is built from 16 residues. Germline CDR1 LNHDA, CDR2 SQIVND (reference sequence). The V gene end was trimmed by 4 bases and the J gene end by 7 bases; junction bases not matched to a gene: 8. CDR3 sequence reads: CASSNGQGAFVGELFF. The CDR3 DNA reads as TGTGCCAGTAGTAACGGACAGGGGGCTTTCGTCGGGGAGCTGTTTTTT.